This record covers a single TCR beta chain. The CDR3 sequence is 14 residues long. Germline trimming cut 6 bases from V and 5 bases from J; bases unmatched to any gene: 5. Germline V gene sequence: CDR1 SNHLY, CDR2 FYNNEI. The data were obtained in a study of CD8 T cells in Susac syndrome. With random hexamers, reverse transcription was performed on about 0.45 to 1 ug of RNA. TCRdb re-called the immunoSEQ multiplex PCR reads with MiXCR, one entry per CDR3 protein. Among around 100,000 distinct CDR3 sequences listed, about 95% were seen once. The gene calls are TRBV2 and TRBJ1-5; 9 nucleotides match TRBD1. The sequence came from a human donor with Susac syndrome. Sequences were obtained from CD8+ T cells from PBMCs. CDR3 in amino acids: CASRQGQGHQPQHF. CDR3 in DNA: TGTGCCAGCAGACAAGGACAGGGGCATCAGCCCCAGCATTTT.